This T cell receptor (beta chain) appears in the sequencing data of a study of OX40 agonist ivuxolimab in advanced cancers. Study-level information: The patients got ivuxolimab, which is an agonistic anti-OX40 (CD134) antibody. Study findings and constraints: Doses of 0.1 to 3.0 mg/kg were accompanied by clonal expansion of CD4+ and CD8+ blood T cells by week 6.

The assay was immunoSEQ multiplex PCR, and TCRdb's table has in-frame clones only and misses some. This table has about 60,000 clones, roughly four fifths appearing once. This CDR3 spans 13 amino acids. CDR1 is SGHNT and CDR2 is YYREEE in the germline V gene (reference sequence). V gave up 1 base and J gave up 5 bases, with 10 bases separating them. As regards this clone: As yet, its antigen is unknown.

This material consisted of CD4+ or CD8+ T cells sorted from blood, taken in a trial of the OX40 agonist ivuxolimab. This receptor was taken from an adult with an advanced solid tumor such as melanoma, head and neck, liver or kidney cancer. The rearrangement joins TRBV5-4 to TRBJ2-7; D gene unclear. The CDR3 here is CASSLSRNDEQYF. The CDR3 DNA is TGTGCCAGCAGCTTGTCCAGGAACGACGAGCAGTACTTC. The variable domain in full, with the rest retrieved from reference TRBV5-4 and TRBJ2-7, is ETGVTQSPTHLIKTRGQQVTLRCSSQSGHNTVSWYQQALGQGPQFIFQYYREEENGRGNFPPRFSGLQFPNYSSELNVNALELDDSALYLCASSLSRNDEQYFGPGTRLTVT.